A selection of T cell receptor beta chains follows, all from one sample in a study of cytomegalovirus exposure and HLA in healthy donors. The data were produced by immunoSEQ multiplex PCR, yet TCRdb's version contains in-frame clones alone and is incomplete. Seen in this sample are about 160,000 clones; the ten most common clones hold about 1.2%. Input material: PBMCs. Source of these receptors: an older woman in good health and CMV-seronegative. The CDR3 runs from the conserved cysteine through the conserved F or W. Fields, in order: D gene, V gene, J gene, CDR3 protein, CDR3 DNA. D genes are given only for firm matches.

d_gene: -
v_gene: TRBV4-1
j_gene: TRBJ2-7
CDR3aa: CASSHPTPYEQYF
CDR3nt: TGCGCCAGCAGCCATCCAACTCCCTACGAGCAGTACTTC

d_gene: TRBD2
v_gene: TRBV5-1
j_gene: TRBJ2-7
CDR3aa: CASSLPLAGVYEQYF
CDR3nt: TGCGCCAGCAGCTTACCCCTAGCGGGGGTCTACGAGCAGTACTTC

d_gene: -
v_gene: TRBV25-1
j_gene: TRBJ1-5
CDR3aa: CACSEGGAGNQPQHF
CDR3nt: TGTGCCTGCAGTGAAGGTGGAGCAGGCAATCAGCCCCAGCATTTT

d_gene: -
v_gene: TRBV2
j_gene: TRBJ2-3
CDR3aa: CAGKKWTLTDTQYF
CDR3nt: TGTGCCGGTAAAAAGTGGACACTCACAGATACGCAGTATTTT

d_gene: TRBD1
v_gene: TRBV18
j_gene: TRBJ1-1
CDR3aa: CASSSTGVKNTEAFF
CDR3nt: TGTGCCAGCTCATCAACAGGGGTCAAGAACACTGAAGCTTTCTTT

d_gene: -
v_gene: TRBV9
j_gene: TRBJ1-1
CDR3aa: CASSAASVNTEAFF
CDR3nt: TGTGCCAGCAGCGCCGCGTCTGTGAACACTGAAGCTTTCTTT

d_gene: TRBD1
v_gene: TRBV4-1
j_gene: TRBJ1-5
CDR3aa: CASSQLGTASNQPQHF
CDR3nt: TGCGCCAGCAGCCAACTCGGGACAGCTAGCAATCAGCCCCAGCATTTT

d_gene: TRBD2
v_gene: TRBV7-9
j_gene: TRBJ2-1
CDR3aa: CASSISGGSEQFF
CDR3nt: TGTGCCAGCAGCATCTCGGGGGGAAGTGAGCAGTTCTTC

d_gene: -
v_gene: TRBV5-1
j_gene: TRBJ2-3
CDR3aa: CASSLAPGTDTQYF
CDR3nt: TGCGCCAGCAGCTTGGCCCCGGGCACAGATACGCAGTATTTT

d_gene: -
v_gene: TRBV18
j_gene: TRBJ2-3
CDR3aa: CASSLHGQSDTQYF
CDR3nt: TGTGCCAGCTCACTACACGGACAGTCTGATACGCAGTATTTT

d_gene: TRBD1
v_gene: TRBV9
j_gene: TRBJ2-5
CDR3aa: CASSVVTGAWETQYF
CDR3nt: TGTGCCAGCAGCGTAGTGACAGGGGCCTGGGAGACCCAGTACTTC

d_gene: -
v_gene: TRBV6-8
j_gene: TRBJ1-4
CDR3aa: CASSPGRNEKLFF
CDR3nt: TGTGCCAGCAGTCCCGGGAGGAATGAAAAACTGTTTTTT

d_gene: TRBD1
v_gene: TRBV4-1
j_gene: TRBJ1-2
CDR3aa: CASSLGGQGYGYTF
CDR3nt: TGCGCCAGCAGCCTGGGGGGACAGGGCTATGGCTACACCTTC

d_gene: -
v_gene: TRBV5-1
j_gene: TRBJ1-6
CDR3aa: CASSLQGREALHF
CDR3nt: TGCGCCAGCAGCTTACAGGGTCGCGAGGCCCTCCACTTT

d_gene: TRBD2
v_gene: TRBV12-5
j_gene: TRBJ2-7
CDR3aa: CASGLVLAGAVEQYF
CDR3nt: TGTGCTAGTGGTTTGGTTTTAGCGGGGGCGGTCGAGCAGTACTTC

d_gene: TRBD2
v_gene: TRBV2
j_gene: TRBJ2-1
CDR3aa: CASSLGTSGYNEQFF
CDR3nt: TGTGCCAGCAGTTTAGGGACTAGCGGCTACAATGAGCAGTTCTTC

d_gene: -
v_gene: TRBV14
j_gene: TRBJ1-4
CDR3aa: CASSSRTLIGEKLFF
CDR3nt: TGTGCCAGCAGCTCAAGGACTCTGATCGGTGAAAAACTGTTTTTT

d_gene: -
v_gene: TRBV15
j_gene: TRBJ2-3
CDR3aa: CATSRDERGGTDTQYF
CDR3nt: TGTGCCACCAGCAGAGATGAGCGCGGCGGCACAGATACGCAGTATTTT

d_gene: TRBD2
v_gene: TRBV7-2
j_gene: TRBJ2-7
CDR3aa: CASSHRDYRREQYF
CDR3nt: TGTGCCAGCAGCCACCGGGACTACAGACGCGAGCAGTACTTC

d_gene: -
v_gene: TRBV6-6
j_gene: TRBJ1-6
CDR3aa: CASSYLATVHGTPLHF
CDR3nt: TGTGCCAGCAGTTACTTGGCGACAGTCCACGGTACACCCCTCCACTTT